Sequencing of this T cell receptor beta chain was carried out in a study of Graves' ophthalmopathy and Graves' hyperthyroidism. Looking at the study overall: Pretreatment peripheral blood was obtained at initial diagnosis. Overall study results and limits: Blood also harbored most expanded thyroid clonotypes above 0.001 frequency.

The authors used Ficoll-Paque density gradient centrifugation to separate PBMCs. The input was around 9 ml of fresh peripheral blood. V dropped 1 base and J dropped 6 bases, with 18 bases sitting between them. Per germline, CDR1 SQVTM and CDR2 ANQGSEA. The CDR3 totals 15 residues. For repertoire sequencing, the TCR beta CDR3 regions were amplified from RNA transcripts. First-round RT-PCR used HTBI primers; second-round multiplex PCR followed. TCRdb reanalysed the multiplex PCR reads using MiXCR and keeps one entry per CDR3 protein. The sample includes almost 750,000 distinct CDR3 sequences, roughly two fifths seen only once; the top ten take 44%. Comment on this clonotype: Its antigen is not known.

Sequenced input: peripheral blood. The TCR sequence derives from an adult man with Graves' ophthalmopathy. V usage is TRBV29-1 and J usage is TRBJ1-2; D is perhaps TRBD1 (5 bases). The CDR3 DNA follows: TGCAGCGTTGAAGTGTGGTCGGCGACAGATCATGGCTACACCTTC. As protein: CSVEVWSATDHGYTF. Using reference TRBV29-1 and TRBJ1-2 for the parts outside the CDR3, the full variable domain is SAVISQKPSRDICQRGTSLTIQCQVDSQVTMMFWYRQQPGQSLTLIATANQGSEATYESGFVIDKFPISRPNLTFSTLTVSNMSPEDSSIYLCSVEVWSATDHGYTFGSGTRLTVV.